The rows below give T cell receptor beta chains drawn from one sample of a study of T-cell memory formation after mild COVID-19. TCRdb fed the 5' RACE reads into MiXCR, producing one record per CDR3 protein. Of around 410,000 distinct CDR3 sequences listed, about 25% were seen once; the top ten hold around 13%. The sample comprised PBMCs or a T cell subset sorted from them (not recorded which). Receptors were obtained from an adult woman who had mild COVID-19 (a few samples of this study predate the infection). Cell type and time point are not known. Each CDR3 is given with its conserved first and last residue. The D gene is left open where the match is weak. Clone size appears in some rows only: once, few, many, or a class for an expanded clone.

CDR3 length,clone size,V gene,D gene,J gene,CDR3 DNA,CDR3 protein
17,few,TRBV7-9,TRBD2,TRBJ2-5,TGTGCCAGCAGCTCGGGACTAGCGGGGCTAGTCCGAGAGACCCAGTACTTC,CASSSGLAGLVRETQYF
15,NA,TRBV12-3/TRBV12-4,TRBD1,TRBJ1-1,TGTGCCAGCAGTTTCCCGACAGGGCAAGACACTGAAGCTTTCTTT,CASSFPTGQDTEAFF
17,few,TRBV3-1,TRBD2,TRBJ2-7,TGTGCCAGCAGCCCCGGGAGCGGGGGCGATGCAACCTACGAGCAGTACTTC,CASSPGSGGDATYEQYF
14,NA,TRBV27,NA,TRBJ1-2,TGTGCCAGCAGTCCAGGAGGCGAAACAGGGGGCTACACCTTC,CASSPGGETGGYTF
18,once,TRBV7-9,TRBD2,TRBJ2-5,TGTGCCAGCAGCTTAGCGAAAGGACTAGCGGGAGCGCGGGAGACCCAGTACTTC,CASSLAKGLAGARETQYF
15,few,TRBV7-6,TRBD1,TRBJ2-2,TGTGCCAGCAGCCCGGGACAGGGGGCGATCGGGGAGCTGTTTTTT,CASSPGQGAIGELFF
13,NA,TRBV30,NA,TRBJ2-7,TGTGCCTGGAGAGTTACGAGCTCCTACGAGCAGTACTTC,CAWRVTSSYEQYF
16,NA,TRBV5-4,TRBD2,TRBJ2-3,TGTGCCAGCAGCTTGGGAGCGGGGACTAGCACAGATACGCAGTATTTT,CASSLGAGTSTDTQYF
14,NA,TRBV12-3/TRBV12-4,TRBD1,TRBJ2-5,TGTGCCAGCAGTTTAAGCAGGGGGCGAGAGACCCAGTACTTC,CASSLSRGRETQYF
18,NA,TRBV7-8,TRBD2,TRBJ2-5,TGTGCCAGCAGCTTAGCGCTGGTCGGCGGGAGGGAGAAAGAGACCCAGTACTTC,CASSLALVGGREKETQYF
20,NA,TRBV18,TRBD2,TRBJ2-4,TGTGCCAGCTCACCACCTATGACTAGCGGGAGAAGCGGGGCCAAAAACATTCAGTACTTC,CASSPPMTSGRSGAKNIQYF
13,few,TRBV30,NA,TRBJ2-7,TGTGCCTGGAGTGTATGGGGGAGGAACGAGCAGTACTTC,CAWSVWGRNEQYF
13,NA,TRBV9,NA,TRBJ2-7,TGTGCCAGCAGCCTGGACGGCGTTCGGGAGCAGTACTTC,CASSLDGVREQYF
14,NA,TRBV7-9,TRBD1,TRBJ1-1,TGTGCCAGCAGCTTAGGGGGACAGTACACTGAAGCTTTCTTT,CASSLGGQYTEAFF
17,NA,TRBV7-6,NA,TRBJ2-6,TGTGCCAGCAGCTTAGAGGACACCTACTCTGGGGCCAACGTCCTGACTTTC,CASSLEDTYSGANVLTF
15,few,TRBV6-4,TRBD2,TRBJ2-1,TGTGCCAGCAGTTATCAGCGGGGGGGCTACAATGAGCAGTTCTTC,CASSYQRGGYNEQFF
13,few,TRBV7-8,NA,TRBJ2-7,TGTGCCAGCAGCTTAGGCGTTGTAAACGAGCAGTACTTC,CASSLGVVNEQYF
13,NA,TRBV12-3/TRBV12-4,NA,TRBJ1-2,TGTGCCAGCAGCACGCTTGGGGGTTATGGCTACACCTTC,CASSTLGGYGYTF
12,NA,TRBV20-1,NA,TRBJ1-2,TGCAGTGCTAGAGGACCCGGGTATGGCTACACCTTC,CSARGPGYGYTF
15,few,TRBV6-1,TRBD1,TRBJ2-7,TGTGCCAGCAGAAACCGGGACAGGGGACCCTACGAGCAGTACTTC,CASRNRDRGPYEQYF
16,NA,TRBV15,TRBD1,TRBJ1-1,TGTGCCACCAGCTTAGTACCGGGACAGGCGAACACTGAAGCTTTCTTT,CATSLVPGQANTEAFF
13,NA,TRBV2,NA,TRBJ2-2,TGTGCCAGAGGACAGCTGAACACCGGGGAGCTGTTTTTT,CARGQLNTGELFF
17,few,TRBV13,TRBD2,TRBJ2-7,TGTGCCAGCAGCCCACCCGTTACGGGGTGGGGGGGAGTCGAGCAGTACTTC,CASSPPVTGWGGVEQYF
16,many,TRBV5-1,TRBD1,TRBJ2-3,TGCGCCAGCAGCTTGTCCGGGACAGTGCGCACAGATACGCAGTATTTT,CASSLSGTVRTDTQYF
16,NA,TRBV6-5,TRBD2,TRBJ2-5,TGTGCCAGCAGTTATGAGACTAGCGGGACCCTAGAGACCCAGTACTTC,CASSYETSGTLETQYF
16,few,TRBV5-1,NA,TRBJ2-7,TGCGCCAGCAGCGCGGGGCGGCTCTCGGGGAGCTACGAGCAGTACTTC,CASSAGRLSGSYEQYF
15,NA,TRBV7-9,TRBD1,TRBJ2-1,TGTGCCAGCAGGTCTCCAGCAGACAGGGGAAATGAGCAGTTCTTC,CASRSPADRGNEQFF
15,few,TRBV20-1,TRBD2,TRBJ2-7,TGCAGTGCTCCTGAGAGCGGGGGGCCCCCCTACGAGCAGTACTTC,CSAPESGGPPYEQYF
17,NA,TRBV7-9,NA,TRBJ1-3,TGTGCCAGCAGCCCCCAAGGCGGAGTTTTCTCTGGAAACACCATATATTTT,CASSPQGGVFSGNTIYF
16,few,TRBV11-3,TRBD2,TRBJ2-1,TGTGCCACCCGGGGCCCAACTAGCGGGACCTACAATGAGCAGTTCTTC,CATRGPTSGTYNEQFF
13,NA,TRBV29-1,TRBD1,TRBJ1-2,TGCAGCGTTCGGGACAGGGCTAACTATGGCTACACCTTC,CSVRDRANYGYTF
12,NA,TRBV5-4,NA,TRBJ1-4,TGTGCCAGCAGCCGACAGGATGAAAAACTGTTTTTT,CASSRQDEKLFF
15,NA,TRBV7-9,NA,TRBJ1-5,TGTGCCAGCAGCTTAGTGGATTCTAGCAATCAGCCCCAGCATTTT,CASSLVDSSNQPQHF
14,NA,TRBV5-4,TRBD2,TRBJ2-7,TGTGCCAGCAGTTTTAGCGGGGCGCTGTACGAGCAGTACTTC,CASSFSGALYEQYF
16,large,TRBV5-1,NA,TRBJ2-3,TGCGCCAGCAGCTTGGCCCAGGTGACAGGCACAGATACGCAGTATTTT,CASSLAQVTGTDTQYF
15,few,TRBV2,TRBD2,TRBJ2-2,TGTGCCAGCAGTGTTAGCGGGATGAGAACCGGGGAGCTGTTTTTT,CASSVSGMRTGELFF
20,NA,TRBV14,TRBD2,TRBJ2-1,TGTGCCAGCAGCCAAAGTTCGGGACTAGCGGGGATTCGGTTTAAGCATGAGCAGTTCTTC,CASSQSSGLAGIRFKHEQFF
17,NA,TRBV5-1,NA,TRBJ2-6,TGCGCCAGCAGCTTGGCCTCAGGGGACTCTGGGGCCAACGTCCTGACTTTC,CASSLASGDSGANVLTF
14,many,TRBV29-1,NA,TRBJ2-3,TGCAGCGTTCTCCAAGGGGGGCGCACAGATACGCAGTATTTT,CSVLQGGRTDTQYF
12,NA,TRBV19,NA,TRBJ1-5,TGTGCCAGTAGAGGTAGCAATCAGCCCCAGCATTTT,CASRGSNQPQHF
13,many,TRBV12-3/TRBV12-4,NA,TRBJ2-5,TGTGCCAGCAGTTTCGGGAGCCAAGAGACCCAGTACTTC,CASSFGSQETQYF
14,few,TRBV12-3/TRBV12-4,NA,TRBJ2-7,TGTGCCAGCAGTTTCGGTCCGTACACGGGCGAGCAGTACTTC,CASSFGPYTGEQYF
16,few,TRBV3-1,TRBD1,TRBJ2-7,TGTGCCAGCAGCCACGAGATCCGGACAGGGGAGGACGAGCAGTACTTC,CASSHEIRTGEDEQYF
14,NA,TRBV5-1,TRBD1,TRBJ2-5,TGCGCCAGCAGCAAAGGGGACAGGGCAGAGACCCAGTACTTC,CASSKGDRAETQYF
17,few,TRBV5-1,NA,TRBJ2-1,TGCGCCAGCAGCTCCACCTTTGAGGGGGGTGGGGACAATGAGCAGTTCTTC,CASSSTFEGGGDNEQFF
15,few,TRBV7-2,NA,TRBJ2-3,TGTGCCAGCAGCTTAGTCACCAAGGGGACAGATACGCAGTATTTT,CASSLVTKGTDTQYF
14,few,TRBV7-6,NA,TRBJ2-7,TGTGCCAGCAGCTTAGGTGGGGGGCCTTTCGAGCAGTACTTC,CASSLGGGPFEQYF
13,NA,TRBV6-5,NA,TRBJ1-2,TGTGCCAGCAGCCACCGGGACCTACGATACTACACCTTC,CASSHRDLRYYTF
15,NA,TRBV7-7,NA,TRBJ2-3,TGTGCTAGCAGCCCTTCCCCGAGGGTCAGGGATACGCAGTATTTT,CASSPSPRVRDTQYF
9,NA,TRBV5-8,NA,TRBJ2-5,TGTGCCAGCAGCTTTCCCCAGTACTTC,CASSFPQYF
15,NA,TRBV4-1,NA,TRBJ2-7,TGCGCCAGCAGCCAAGACAGGGCCTCACTCGGCGAGCAGTACTTC,CASSQDRASLGEQYF
13,few,TRBV18,NA,TRBJ1-1,TGTGCCAGCTCACCACCAGGGGCCGATAAAGCTTTCTTT,CASSPPGADKAFF
13,NA,TRBV20-1,TRBD1,TRBJ1-1,TGCAGTGCCGGACAGGGGGGGAACACTGAAGCTTTCTTT,CSAGQGGNTEAFF
14,NA,TRBV6-6,NA,TRBJ1-5,TGTGCCAGCAGTTACCCGGGCCTAAATGAGCCCCAGCATTTT,CASSYPGLNEPQHF
15,few,TRBV5-1,NA,TRBJ2-5,TGCGCCAGCAGCTTAGGGTCGGGGAGCCAAGAGACCCAGTACTTC,CASSLGSGSQETQYF